This TCR beta chain is drawn from a study of siplizumab effects on memory and regulatory T cells. Study findings and constraints: Confirmatory evidence of suppressive function in proliferating siplizumab-culture Tregs was not obtained.

Details on this clone: Its cognate antigen is unknown.

Profiling relied on immunoSEQ multiplex PCR, and the TCRdb table lists in-frame clones only, not all of them. The table records over 65,000 clones, just over 90% of them present only once. The CDR3 is 17 amino acids. The TCR comes from a human donor in good health. Sequencing input: CD8+ T cells sorted from blood. The chain has TRBV21-1 and TRBJ2-7; the DNA was not used to check the table's D call, TRBD1. TRBV21-1 is described as a pseudogene. CDR3 sequence reads: CASSNRPDRLEVYEQYF. The CDR3 DNA is TGTGCCAGCAGCAACCGCCCCGACAGACTCGAAGTCTACGAGCAGTACTTC.